The clone carrying this T cell receptor beta chain has a single count. The data stem from a study of OX40 agonist ivuxolimab in advanced cancers. Researchers took blood at baseline, on cycle 4 day 1, and on cycle 7 day 1. The CDR3 is made up of 16 amino acids. V lost 5 bases to trimming and J lost 6 bases; unmatched junction nucleotides: 15. Germline V gives CDR1 MDHEN, CDR2 SYDVKM. Assay used: immunoSEQ multiplex PCR; TCRdb lists only in-frame clones, some missing. The sample carries some 90,000 clones, more than 85% recorded once. The TCR was taken from an adult with an advanced solid tumor such as melanoma, head and neck, liver or kidney cancer. The input for sequencing was CD4+ or CD8+ T cells sorted from blood, taken in a trial of the OX40 agonist ivuxolimab. The chain employs TRBV28 and TRBJ2-5; 7 bases line up with TRBD2. The CDR3 nucleotides are TGTGCCAGCAGTATATCTCCGTTGACTAGCCGGAAGACCCAGTACTTC. Translating gives CASSISPLTSRKTQYF.